Each of the 25 T cell receptor beta chains below was sequenced from the same sample in a study of Graves' ophthalmopathy and Graves' hyperthyroidism (dated by TCRdb to the late 2010s). Sequencing used an Illumina HiSeq 2000. For repertoire sequencing, TCR beta CDR3 regions were amplified from RNA transcripts. A first-round RT-PCR used HTBI primers with the Qiagen OneStep RT-PCR kit, followed by a second-round multiplex PCR, size selection and purification. TCRdb itself trimmed the public reads at Q25 with fastp, ran MiXCR and retained productive beta chains. Identical CDR3 protein sequences are pooled into one entry, listed with their most common genes and DNA. The sample has roughly 60,000 distinct CDR3 sequences on record, less than 65% of them singletons. Jointly, the top ten make up roughly 5% of the sample. Sequencing was performed on peripheral blood. The receptors stem from an adult woman with Graves' ophthalmopathy.

This chain joins TRBV11-2 and TRBJ1-4; D remains unclear. Trimming removed 0 bases at V and 0 bases at J, with 11 bases between. Per the germline V gene, CDR1 is SGHAT and CDR2 is FQNNGV. CDR3 length: 17 amino acids. Written as DNA, the CDR3 is TGTGCCAGCAGCTTAGATCGGGCTGAAGCAACTAATGAAAAACTGTTTTTT. Translating gives CASSLDRAEATNEKLFF.

The chain couples TRBV25-1 to TRBJ2-7; TRBD2 matches at 9 bases. The germline V gene encodes CDR1 MGHDK and CDR2 SYGVNS. The CDR3 is made up of 15 amino acids. V gave up 9 bases and J gave up 6 bases; unmatched junction bases: 15. CDR3 residues: CASTELAGPSGEQYF. For the CDR3, the DNA is TGTGCCAGTACAGAGCTAGCGGGGCCGTCCGGCGAGCAGTACTTC.

Many counts were recorded for this clonotype. The chain recombines TRBV6-5 with TRBJ2-3, with D perhaps TRBD1 or TRBD2 (5 bases each). Trimming stripped 5 bases from V and 4 bases from J, with 16 bases between. The CDR3 totals 15 residues. Germline assignment: CDR1 MNHEY and CDR2 SVGAGI. The CDR3 bases are TGTGCCAGCAGTGACCAGGGAGCCCCCCCAGATACGCAGTATTTT. Translation: CASSDQGAPPDTQYF.

This clonotype was seen repeatedly, ten times or more. J is TRBJ1-5 and V is TRBV5-5, with D uncertain. The germline V gene has CDR1 SGHKS and CDR2 YYEKEE (reference sequence). V was cut by 4 bases and J by 1 base, with 15 bases left in between. The CDR3 is 16 amino acids. The CDR3 is CASSPQSVVSNQPQHF. The CDR3 bases are TGTGCCAGCAGCCCGCAGTCAGTCGTGAGCAATCAGCCCCAGCATTTT.

The chain joins TRBV28 to TRBJ1-3; D perhaps matches TRBD1 (6 bases). Looked up from germline, CDR1 is MDHEN and CDR2 is SYDVKM. V lost 6 bases and J lost 0, with 15 bases in between. The CDR3 spans 16 residues. CDR3 bases: TGTGCCAGCAGGGGGGGACACTTCAGCTCTGGAAACACCATATATTTT. It yields the protein CASRGGHFSSGNTIYF.

Within the sample, this clonotype is medium-sized (0.01 to 0.1%). J is TRBJ1-5 and V is TRBV20-1, with D possibly TRBD1 on 5 matching bases. V shed 6 bases and J shed 2 bases, with 14 bases lying between them. From germline, CDR1 is DFQATT and CDR2 SNEGSKA (reference sequence). CDR3 length: 14 residues. CDR3 amino acids: CSAERGSRNQPQHF. CDR3 nucleotides: TGCAGTGCCGAAAGGGGCAGTCGCAATCAGCCCCAGCATTTT.

With respect to this clonotype: Given a much more abundant clone one base away, this may be a read error. The chain uses TRBV28 and TRBJ2-7, with D possibly TRBD2 on 6 matching bases. The CDR3 spans 15 residues. Trimming took 5 bases from V and 7 from J, leaving 21 bases between them. CDR1 is MDHEN, CDR2 SYDVKM, per germline. The CDR3 loop is CASSKHLRDGGEQYF. CDR3 DNA sequence: TGTGCCAGCAGTAAACACCTTAGGGACGGAGGGGAGCAGTACTTC.

Comment on this clonotype: This CDR3 is missing its conserved last phenylalanine or tryptophan, likely due to a read error. It is unclear where the CDR3 begins or ends on the DNA, so no DNA is shown, and the CDR3 is as TCRdb lists it. This chain joins TRBV9 and TRBJ2-3; the D segment call TRBD1 is taken from the table without a DNA check. The CDR3 numbers 14 amino acids, ends counted. Germline V CDR1 and CDR2: SGDLS, YYNGEE. CDR3 sequence: CASGTDRDHRYAVV.

This clonotype was seen a handful of times. V and J are TRBV20-1 and TRBJ1-2, with D perhaps matching TRBD1 (6 bases). CDR3 length: 13 amino acids. CDR1 and CDR2 from the germline V gene are DFQATT and SNEGSKA (reference sequence). Trimming cost V 6 bases and J 12 bases, with 23 bases left between them. The DNA of the CDR3 is TGCAGTGCGGACGGTGGAGGGGGAACTGGAAACACCTTC. Protein sequence: CSADGGGGTGNTF.

This clonotype was observed once. The chain carries TRBV20-1 and TRBJ1-4; possibly TRBD1 for D (6 bases). Looked up from germline, CDR1 is DFQATT and CDR2 is SNEGSKA (reference sequence). Trimming took 5 bases from V and 3 from J, leaving 10 bases between them. This CDR3 spans 13 amino acids. CDR3 sequence (DNA): TGCAGTGCTCTTTGGGGGCCTAATGAAAAACTGTTTTTT. Its protein is CSALWGPNEKLFF.

The chain couples TRBV4-1 to TRBJ1-2, with unresolved D. This CDR3 has 15 amino acids. V was pared by 2 bases and J by 1 base, with 11 bases between. The germline V gene encodes CDR1 MGHRA and CDR2 YSYEKL. The CDR3 bases are TGCGCCAGCAGCCAAACCTCTAGGGTTAACTATGGCTACACCTTC. Its protein is CASSQTSRVNYGYTF.

This clonotype was counted many times. The rearrangement joins TRBV9 to TRBJ1-2, with TRBD1 matching over 8 bases. The CDR3 runs to 14 residues. The trim removed 2 bases at V and 5 bases at J, leaving 5 bases unmatched. The germline V gene has CDR1 SGDLS and CDR2 YYNGEE. The CDR3 nucleotides read TGTGCCAGCAGCGTCCAGCAGGGGGCGTATGGCTACACCTTC. Its protein product is CASSVQQGAYGYTF.

The chain combines TRBV6-9 with TRBJ1-4, with D unresolved. The CDR3 has 13 amino acids. The germline CDR1 and CDR2 sequences are MNHGY and SVAAGI. V lost 1 base to trimming and J lost 8 bases, with 8 bases between them. In DNA form, the CDR3 reads TGTGCCAGCAGTTATTGGACGGTCGAAAAACTGTTTTTT. Translation: CASSYWTVEKLFF.

Notes on this clonotype: This may arise from a read error, as a much more abundant clone is one base away. The CDR3 carries no conserved terminal phenylalanine or tryptophan, so it likely arises from a read error. The V call is TRBV6-6, the J call TRBJ2-5; 7 positions agree with TRBD1. CDR3 length: 14 amino acids. V was clipped by 4 bases and J by 2 bases; unmatched bases: 4. In germline, CDR1 is MNHNY, CDR2 SVGAGI (reference sequence). CDR3 sequence: CASSSGQLQETQYS. The CDR3 coding sequence is TGTGCCAGCAGTTCGGGACAGTTGCAAGAGACCCAGTACTCC.

As regards this clonotype: A read error is likely, as this CDR3 ends without the conserved phenylalanine or tryptophan. The DNA is omitted, as the CDR3 cannot be located on it reliably, and the CDR3 follows TCRdb's listing. The V call is TRBV19, the J call TRBJ2-1; no check of the table's D call, TRBD2, against the DNA was made. The CDR3 sequence runs 14 residues, both termini included. CDR1 and CDR2 (germline): LNHDA, SQIVND (reference sequence). CDR3 region: CASSSGRAYNEQIL.

On this clonotype itself: Because it lacks the conserved phenylalanine or tryptophan at the end, this CDR3 is likely a read error. The DNA is omitted, as the CDR3 cannot be located on it reliably, and the CDR3 follows TCRdb's listing. The V and J genes are TRBV19 and TRBJ2-2. Germline loops: CDR1 LNHDA, CDR2 SQIVND (reference sequence). The CDR3 is 14 residues long, counting both termini. CDR3 loop: CASSMGTDTGELSL.

This clonotype was observed once. The gene calls are TRBV30 and TRBJ2-7; perhaps TRBD2 as D (5 bases). The germline CDR1 and CDR2 sequences are GTSNPN and SVGIG (reference sequence). CDR3 size: 11 residues. V was cut by 7 bases and J by 3 bases, with 10 bases left in between. Here the CDR3 reads CAYGLNYEQYF. CDR3 sequence (DNA): TGTGCCTATGGACTCAACTACGAGCAGTACTTC.

A note on this clonotype: One end of the junction is discordant with germline, which a read error may explain. The chain is built from TRBV6-4 and TRBJ2-2; D may be TRBD2 (5 bases). The germline V gene has CDR1 MRHNA and CDR2 SNTAGT. The CDR3 has 14 residues. The CDR3 bases are TGTGCCAGCAGTGTTGGGCCTGACACCGGGGAGCTGTCTTTT. Encoded protein: CASSVGPDTGELSF.

About this clonotype itself: Just one base apart from a much larger clone, this may be a read error. This chain joins TRBV28 and TRBJ1-1; no definite D call. In germline, CDR1 is MDHEN, CDR2 SYDVKM. The CDR3 spans 14 residues. The CDR3 loop reads CASSPGPGNTEASF. In nucleotides, the CDR3 is TGTGCCAGCAGCCCCGGACCGGGGAACACTGAAGCTTCCTTT.

The chain links TRBV7-2 to TRBJ2-7; 12 bases are shared with TRBD1. Germline V gene data show CDR1 as SGHTA and CDR2 as FQGNSA. Trimming at V came to 2 bases and at J to 5 bases, leaving 4 bases not matched to a gene. The CDR3 is made up of 15 amino acids. CDR3 sequence reads: CASSLLGQGAHEQYF. CDR3 coding DNA: TGTGCCAGCAGCTTACTGGGACAGGGGGCCCACGAGCAGTACTTC.

This clonotype was found many times. V is TRBV10-3 and J is TRBJ2-2; 10 bases agree with TRBD1. The V and J ends lost 7 bases and 0 bases, in that order; junction bases with no gene match: 8. Per germline, CDR1 ENHRY and CDR2 SYGVKD. The CDR3 has 17 residues. The CDR3, as DNA: TGTGCCATCACCCGGACAGGGGGAGGCGCGAACACCGGGGAGCTGTTTTTT. Translation: CAITRTGGGANTGELFF.

This chain links TRBV5-1 with TRBJ2-7; 9 bases are shared with TRBD2. This CDR3 region has 15 residues. After removal of 2 bases from V and 4 bases from J, the junction contained 7 bases not matched to a gene. Germline V gene lookup returns CDR1 SGHRS and CDR2 YFSETQ. Written as DNA, the CDR3 is TGCGCCAGCAGCTTAGGGACTAGCCTTCGGTACGAGCAGTACTTC. This codes for CASSLGTSLRYEQYF.

Many counts were recorded for this clonotype. The DNA for the CDR3 is TGTGCCAGCAGTTCCCCTTTCGTACCCGACAGGGCACCCAATCAGCCCCAGCATTTT. Translating gives CASSSPFVPDRAPNQPQHF. This chain connects TRBV6-6 to TRBJ1-5; 7 bases align to TRBD1. The trim removed 4 bases at V and 3 bases at J, leaving 18 bases unmatched. CDR1 is MNHNY and CDR2 is SVGAGI in the germline V gene (reference sequence). The CDR3 has 19 residues.

This clonotype was counted at least ten times. The chain couples TRBV27 to TRBJ1-2; D gene ambiguous. Germline V gene sequence: CDR1 MNHEY, CDR2 SMNVEV (reference sequence). V lost 7 bases and J 3 bases, leaving 18 bases between the germline ends. The CDR3 consists of 15 residues. CDR3 region: CASTPLSTSDYGYTF. As DNA, the CDR3 is TGTGCCAGCACCCCCCTTTCGACCTCGGACTATGGCTACACCTTC.

This clonotype was seen ten or more times. The gene calls are TRBV20-1 and TRBJ1-3; the D gene is possibly TRBD1 (5 bases). V was pared by 6 bases and J by 0 bases, with 12 bases between. CDR3 length equals 14 residues. Germline CDR1 DFQATT, CDR2 SNEGSKA (reference sequence). The CDR3 DNA reads TGCAGTGCACCCGACAGCTTCTCTGGAAACACCATATATTTT. The encoded protein is CSAPDSFSGNTIYF.